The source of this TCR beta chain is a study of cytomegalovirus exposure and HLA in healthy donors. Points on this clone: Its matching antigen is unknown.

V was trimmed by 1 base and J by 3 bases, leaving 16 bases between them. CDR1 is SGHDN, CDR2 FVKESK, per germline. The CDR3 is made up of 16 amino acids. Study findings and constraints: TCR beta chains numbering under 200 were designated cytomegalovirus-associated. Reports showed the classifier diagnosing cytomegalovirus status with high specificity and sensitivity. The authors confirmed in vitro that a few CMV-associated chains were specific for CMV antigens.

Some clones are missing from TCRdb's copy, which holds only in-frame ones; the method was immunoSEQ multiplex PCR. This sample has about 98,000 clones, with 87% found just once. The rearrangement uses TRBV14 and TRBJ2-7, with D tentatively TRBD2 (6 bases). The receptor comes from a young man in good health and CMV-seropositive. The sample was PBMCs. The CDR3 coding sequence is TGTGCCAGCAGCCAAGTTGGGGGGACGGCCAGCTACGAGCAGTACTTC. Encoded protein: CASSQVGGTASYEQYF. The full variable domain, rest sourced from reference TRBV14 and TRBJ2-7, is EAGVTQFPSHSVIEKGQTVTLRCDPISGHDNLYWYRRVMGKEIKFLLHFVKESKQDESGMPNNRFLAERTGGTYSTLKVQPAELEDSGVYFCASSQVGGTASYEQYFGPGTRLTVT.